The entry below describes one T cell receptor (beta chain). The sample belongs to a study of blood T cell repertoires in COVID-19. The overall study: Sites across the United States, Italy and Spain contributed samples from acute and convalescent COVID-19.

Study processing details: Estimation of nucleated cell counts relied on the amplification of reference gene primers. Assay: immunoSEQ multiplex PCR; the TCRdb copy retains only in-frame clones and omits some. Clonal size and the V and J genes are those of that table, whereas D and trimming came from the DNA. The sample yields approximately 220,000 clones, about 88% seen once. This receptor was taken from a man in his 60s with acute or convalescent COVID-19. Sequenced input: peripheral blood.

The CDR3 nucleotides are TGTGCCAGCAGGGAGTGGAGACTGTTTTTT. Its protein product is CASREWRLFF. The chain recombines TRBV9 with TRBJ1-4, with D uncertain. Germline V gene lookup returns CDR1 SGDLS and CDR2 YYNGEE. There are 10 residues in the CDR3. V lost 5 bases and J 13 bases, leaving 9 bases between the germline ends.